This record concerns one T cell receptor beta chain sequence. This entry comes from a study of technical replicates of blood from a few donors. Unmatched junction bases numbered 2, after V lost 6 bases and J lost 0 bases. The CDR3 consists of 13 residues. CDR1 and CDR2 (germline): SGHRS, YFSETQ. Profiled with immunoSEQ multiplex PCR; TCRdb holds only in-frame clones, not every one. The data hold 70,000 to 85,000 clones, with about 97% observed a single time. The source of this sequence is a human donor in good health. The chain carries TRBV5-1 and TRBJ1-1; TRBD1 agrees at 7 bases. Sequencing input: T cells isolated from PBMCs. The CDR3 loop is CASTDRLNTEAFF. CDR3 in DNA: TGCGCCAGCACGGACAGGCTGAACACTGAAGCTTTCTTT.